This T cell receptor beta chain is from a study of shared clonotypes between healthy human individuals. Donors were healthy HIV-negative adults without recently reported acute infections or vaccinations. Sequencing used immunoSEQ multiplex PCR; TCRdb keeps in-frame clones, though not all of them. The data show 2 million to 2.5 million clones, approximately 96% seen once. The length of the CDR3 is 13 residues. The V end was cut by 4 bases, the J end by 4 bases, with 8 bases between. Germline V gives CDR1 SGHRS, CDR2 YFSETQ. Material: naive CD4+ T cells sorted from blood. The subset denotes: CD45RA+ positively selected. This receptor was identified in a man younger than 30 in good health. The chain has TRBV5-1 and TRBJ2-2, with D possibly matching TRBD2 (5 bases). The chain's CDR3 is CASSTGSTGELFF. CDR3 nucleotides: TGCGCCAGCAGCACGGGGTCCACCGGGGAGCTGTTTTTT.